These 27 T cell receptor beta chains share one sample of origin, sequenced in a study of blood T cell repertoires in COVID-19. Data came from immunoSEQ multiplex PCR; TCRdb stores just in-frame clones and leaves some out. The sample includes almost 250,000 clones, more than 75% of them seen just once. Sequences were obtained from peripheral blood. The source is an elderly woman with COVID-19, enrolled during active disease.

The chain has TRBV2 and TRBJ1-5, with TRBD1 as a possible D gene (6 bases). Germline CDR1 is SNHLY and CDR2 is FYNNEI. This CDR3 comprises 14 residues. V lost 6 bases and J lost 2, with 11 bases in between. This CDR3 is CASRGGAGNQPQHF. The CDR3 nucleotides are TGTGCCAGCAGGGGGGGGGCAGGCAATCAGCCCCAGCATTTT.

The rearrangement uses TRBV6-1 and TRBJ1-2, with a weak D call TRBD1 (6 bases). The CDR3 extends over 15 amino acids. Germline V gives CDR1 MNHNS, CDR2 SASEGT. The V and J ends lost 3 bases and 3 bases respectively, with 14 bases between them. In DNA, the CDR3 is TGTGCCAGCAGTGACCCAGGGGCCGGATACTATGGCTACACCTTC. Translation gives CASSDPGAGYYGYTF.

J is TRBJ2-2 and V is TRBV18; possible D gene TRBD2, 5 bases. The CDR3 is 14 residues long. CDR1 is KGHSH, CDR2 LQKENI, per germline. Trimming shortened V by 5 bases and J by 2 bases, and 9 bases separated the two germline ends. The DNA of the CDR3 is TGTGCCAGCTCATCAGGACTCAACACCGGGGAGCTGTTTTTT. Protein sequence: CASSSGLNTGELFF.

The chain has TRBV5-1 and TRBJ1-1; tentatively, D is TRBD1 (6 bases). Germline CDR1 SGHRS, CDR2 YFSETQ. The CDR3 is 15 amino acids. The V end was cut by 4 bases, the J end by 4 bases, with 17 bases between. The CDR3 here is CASSRDHRETTEAFF. CDR3 nucleotides: TGCGCCAGCAGCCGAGACCACAGGGAGACCACTGAAGCTTTCTTT. Together with reference TRBV5-1 and TRBJ1-1, the CDR3 gives the full variable domain: KAGVTQTPRYLIKTRGQQVTLSCSPISGHRSVSWYQQTPGQGLQFLFEYFSETQRNKGNFPGRFSGRQFSNSRSEMNVSTLELGDSALYLCASSRDHRETTEAFFGQGTRLTVV.

The chain links TRBV28 to TRBJ2-3, with TRBD2 identical over 11 bases. Unmatched junction bases numbered 5, after V lost 3 bases and J lost 6 bases. Looked up from germline, CDR1 is MDHEN and CDR2 is SYDVKM. CDR3 length: 15 residues. This chain's CDR3 is CASSFLAGGRDTQYF. In DNA, the CDR3 is TGTGCCAGCAGTTTCCTAGCGGGGGGAAGGGATACGCAGTATTTT.

This chain connects TRBV12-3 or TRBV12-4 to TRBJ1-2, with TRBD1 matching over 8 bases. Losses at the gene ends were 7 bases for V and 2 bases for J; bases not matched to a gene: 3. There are 13 residues in the CDR3. The CDR3 is CASIRQGNYGYTF. The CDR3 DNA sequence: TGTGCCAGCATCAGACAGGGGAACTATGGCTACACCTTC.

V usage is TRBV5-4 and J usage is TRBJ1-1; no clear D. Trimming shortened V by 0 bases and J by 5 bases, and 17 bases separated the two germline ends. Germline CDR1 SGHNT, CDR2 YYREEE (reference sequence). There are 16 residues in the CDR3. CDR3 in DNA: TGTGCCAGCAGCTTGGGGCCAGTAACCGAAGTTACTGAAGCTTTCTTT. It encodes CASSLGPVTEVTEAFF.

V usage is TRBV6-5 and J usage is TRBJ1-1; D might be TRBD1 (6 bases). The V gene's germline CDR1 is MNHEY and CDR2 SVGAGI. This CDR3 has 15 residues. Trimming shortened V by 7 bases and J by 9 bases, and 24 bases separated the two germline ends. The CDR3: CASTFDAGAVMKAFF. DNA for the CDR3: TGTGCCAGCACCTTTGATGCGGGGGCGGTTATGAAAGCTTTCTTT.

The chain combines TRBV5-8 with TRBJ1-6; no definite D call. Germline loops: CDR1 SGHTS, CDR2 YDEGEE. V was shortened by 4 bases and J by 0 bases, with 8 bases between the two germline ends. The CDR3 contains 15 residues. The DNA of the CDR3 is TGTGCCAGCAGCATGCTGAGCTCCTATAATTCACCCCTCCACTTT. As protein: CASSMLSSYNSPLHF. Full variable domain (remainder filled in from reference TRBV5-8 and TRBJ1-6): EAGVTQSPTHLIKTRGQQATLRCSPISGHTSVYWYQQALGLGLQFLLWYDEGEERNRGNFPPRFSGRQFPNYSSELNVNALELEDSALYLCASSMLSSYNSPLHFGNGTRLTVT.

This clone showed up just a few times. The gene calls are TRBV29-1 and TRBJ1-1; a possible D gene is TRBD1 (6 bases). This CDR3 is 14 amino acids long. In germline, CDR1 is SQVTM, CDR2 ANQGSEA. Trimming took 7 bases from V and 5 from J, leaving 20 bases between them. The CDR3 region has the DNA TGCAGCGCGGCGATCTCAGGGGTAACTACTGAAGCTTTCTTT. As protein: CSAAISGVTTEAFF.

The chain uses TRBV4-1 and TRBJ2-5; the match to TRBD2 covers 7 bases. V was clipped by 1 base and J by 6 bases; unmatched bases: 5. CDR3 size: 14 residues. Germline-derived CDR1 and CDR2 are MGHRA and YSYEKL. The CDR3 coding sequence is TGCGCCAGCAGCCAAGTGGGGAGGGTTCAGACCCAGTACTTC. Its protein is CASSQVGRVQTQYF.

The chain employs TRBV9 and TRBJ2-3, with 10 positions matching TRBD2. CDR3 length: 16 amino acids. Losses at the gene ends were 0 bases for V and 1 base for J; bases not matched to a gene: 2. Germline V gene lookup returns CDR1 SGDLS and CDR2 YYNGEE. The CDR3 region is CASSVVSGGGTDTQYF. The CDR3 nucleotides read TGTGCCAGCAGCGTAGTGAGCGGGGGGGGCACAGATACGCAGTATTTT.

V gene TRBV6-5 combines with J gene TRBJ1-2, with D possibly matching TRBD1 (6 bases). Per the germline V gene, CDR1 is MNHEY and CDR2 is SVGAGI. CDR3 size: 12 residues. V was clipped by 8 bases and J by 5 bases, with 12 bases between them. The CDR3 sequence is CASGGGLYGYTF. The CDR3 nucleotides are TGTGCCAGCGGGGGGGGGCTGTATGGCTACACCTTC.

The CDR3 nucleotides read TGTGCCAGCAGCCCGACAGGGGGCTATCAGCCCCAGCATTTT. Translating gives CASSPTGGYQPQHF. V is TRBV2 and J is TRBJ1-5; 10 nucleotides agree with TRBD1. This CDR3 comprises 14 residues. Germline values: CDR1 SNHLY, CDR2 FYNNEI. After removal of 6 bases from V and 5 bases from J, the junction contained 4 bases not matched to a gene.

V is TRBV6-5 and J is TRBJ1-1; D remains ambiguous. CDR1 and CDR2 (germline): MNHEY, SVGAGI. The V gene lost 7 bases and the J gene lost 0 bases, with 12 bases spanning the gap. This CDR3 region has 14 residues. CDR3 protein: CASIPRELNTEAFF. In DNA, the CDR3 is TGTGCCAGCATCCCGAGGGAACTGAACACTGAAGCTTTCTTT.

The rearrangement joins TRBV10-1 to TRBJ2-7, with D perhaps TRBD1 (6 bases). Germline CDR1 WNHNN, CDR2 SYGVQD (reference sequence). The CDR3 is made up of 12 amino acids. V was trimmed by 6 bases and J by 4 bases, leaving 10 bases between them. CDR3 protein: CASRGQSYEQYV. CDR3 nucleotides: TGCGCCAGCAGAGGACAGAGTTACGAGCAGTACGTC.

V is TRBV3-1 (or the pseudogene TRBV3-2) and J is TRBJ2-3, with unresolved D. The germline gives CDR1 LGHDT, CDR2 YNNKEL (reference sequence). This CDR3 has 16 residues. Trimming took 8 bases from V and 0 from J, leaving 18 bases between them. The CDR3 loop is CASRMGRRLSTDTQYF. Written as DNA, the CDR3 is TGTGCCAGCCGGATGGGCCGACGCCTTAGCACAGATACGCAGTATTTT.

This clone was counted a few times. The genes are TRBV24-1 and TRBJ2-3; TRBD2 might be the D (7 bases). This CDR3 region has 15 residues. CDR1 KGHDR and CDR2 SFDVKD come from the germline V gene. Trimming shortened V by 1 base and J by 4 bases, and 11 bases separated the two germline ends. The DNA for the CDR3 is TGTGCCACCAGTGATTTTGGGGGGGCCGCAGATACGCAGTATTTT. It yields the protein CATSDFGGAADTQYF.

CDR3 protein: CAWTQGNQPQHF. The CDR3 nucleotides read TGTGCCTGGACGCAGGGAAATCAGCCCCAGCATTTT. The V and J genes are TRBV30 and TRBJ1-5, with D perhaps matching TRBD1 (5 bases). V shed 4 bases and J shed 4 bases, with 8 bases lying between them. The CDR3 is made up of 12 amino acids. Germline CDR1 is GTSNPN and CDR2 is SVGIG (reference sequence). The entire variable domain, with the rest obtained from reference TRBV30 and TRBJ1-5, is as follows: SQTIHQWPATLVQPVGSPLSLECTVEGTSNPNLYWYRQAAGRGLQLLFYSVGIGQISSEVPQNLSASRPQDRQFILSSKKLLLSDSGFYLCAWTQGNQPQHFGDGTRLSIL.

The V gene is TRBV28, the J gene TRBJ2-7; D is possibly TRBD1 (5 bases). There are 12 residues in the CDR3. Per germline, CDR1 MDHEN and CDR2 SYDVKM. V was trimmed by 8 bases and J by 0 bases, leaving 8 bases between them. The CDR3 loop is CASGAGSYEQYV. CDR3 coding DNA: TGTGCCAGCGGGGCAGGCTCCTACGAGCAGTACGTC.

The chain combines TRBV21-1 with TRBJ1-5; the table's D call, TRBD1, has no DNA check behind it. TRBV21-1 is annotated as a pseudogene. The CDR3 is made up of 15 amino acids. This chain's CDR3 is CASSKDCRPYQPQHF. The CDR3 bases are TGTGCCAGCAGCAAAGATTGCAGGCCCTATCAGCCCCAGCATTTT.

The rearrangement uses TRBV7-8 and TRBJ1-5, with D possibly being TRBD1 (5 bases). The germline CDR1 and CDR2 sequences are SGHVS and FQNEAQ. Trimming shortened V by 1 base and J by 2 bases, and 9 bases separated the two germline ends. This CDR3 is built from 15 residues. The CDR3 here is CASSLGGRGNQPQHF. In DNA form, the CDR3 reads TGTGCCAGCAGCTTAGGGGGCAGGGGCAATCAGCCCCAGCATTTT.

A note on this clone: One end of the junction fails to match germline, which may point to a read error. The V call is TRBV28, the J call TRBJ1-2, with 10 nucleotides matching TRBD1. CDR3 length: 17 residues. Germline CDR1 MDHEN, CDR2 SYDVKM. In nucleotides, the CDR3 is TGTGCCAGCAGTTCACCGGGACAGGGGCTTCATAACTATGGCTTCACCTTC. As protein: CASSSPGQGLHNYGFTF.

The chain is built from TRBV6-4 and TRBJ2-7; maybe TRBD1 (6 bases). Germline V gene sequence: CDR1 MRHNA, CDR2 SNTAGT. V gave up 2 bases and J gave up 5 bases, with 13 bases separating them. The CDR3 has 14 amino acids. The CDR3 region has the DNA TGTGCCAGCAGTGACGGGGGCAGGGGACACGAGCAGTACGTC. It yields the protein CASSDGGRGHEQYV.

This clone was seen a handful of times. The V and J genes are TRBV6-2 or TRBV6-3 and TRBJ2-5, with D perhaps TRBD2 (6 bases). The V end lost 0 bases, the J end lost 7 bases, and 15 bases lay between the germline ends. The CDR3 runs 15 residues. Germline lookup yields CDR1 MNHEY and CDR2 SVGEGT. The CDR3 DNA follows: TGTGCCAGCAGTTACTCTGCGGCGGGGTCAGGGACCCAGTACTTC. This codes for CASSYSAAGSGTQYF.

V and J are TRBV5-6 and TRBJ2-2; a possible D gene is TRBD1 (5 bases). V gave up 3 bases and J gave up 4 bases, with 13 bases separating them. Germline V lookup: CDR1 SGHDT, CDR2 YYEEEE. The length of the CDR3 is 15 residues. CDR3 bases: TGTGCCAGCAGCTCCAACAGGTGGAGCACCGGGGAGCTGTTTTTT. Its protein product is CASSSNRWSTGELFF.

V usage is TRBV12-3 or TRBV12-4 and J usage is TRBJ1-2, with D maybe TRBD1 (5 bases). This CDR3 has 11 residues. V lost 7 bases to trimming and J lost 8 bases, with 11 bases between them. The CDR3: CASTPGEGYTF. CDR3 bases: TGTGCCAGCACCCCGGGGGAAGGCTACACCTTC.